The source of this T cell receptor (delta chain) is a study of delta chains in infants with herpesvirus infections listed by TCRdb under 2023. Regarding the research as a whole: From birth, the study prospectively followed a Ugandan infant birth cohort to characterize gammadelta T cell responses to primary cytomegalovirus (CMV) infection. Infant blood samples fell into approximate age groups of 1.5, 4, 8 and 12 months. The study looked for a public fetal Vdelta1/Vgamma8 gammadelta TCR clonotype in infants infected with CMV after birth. The previously published Belgian fetal and cord blood gammadelta TCR data were not generated in this cohort and were added only for comparison. gammadelta TCRs were sequenced from PBMC obtained from 18 CMV-infected infants (one congenitally infected) and roughly eight CMV-uninfected infants for whom sufficient sample was available. Broad study findings and their caveats: The public Vdelta1 clonotype was detected in 4 of 18 CMV-infected infants, namely three infected postnatally before 120 days of age and the congenitally infected infant. In CMV-uninfected infants, the public clonotype might still be present but below the detection limit. The authors acknowledged a small sample size and a lack of race- or environment-matched controls, because almost all Ugandans acquire CMV before adulthood. The public clonotype was found only at the first time point after infection and was absent in uninfected infants and in those infected after 120 days. Public-clonotype frequency among Vdelta1 cells appeared to correlate inversely with age at infection and decayed rapidly, seemingly not persisting beyond approximately 2 months.

Pregnant women receiving prenatal care in Kampala, Uganda, were recruited, and the infants of these women were enrolled, with documentation of maternal HIV status required. Home visits to families took place weekly, and collection of infant clinical information, oral swabs and peripheral blood began at 6 weeks of age and was repeated every 4 months after that. After blood was collected in heparin tubes, PBMC were isolated using Ficoll-Paque density gradient centrifugation and then cryopreserved. The library was prepared using RT-PCR. TCR cDNA was generated by reverse transcription of PBMC RNA with SuperScript II and gamma-chain- and delta-chain-specific primers. After purification with AMPure XP beads, the cDNA was amplified and indexed with Illumina adapters using the Nextera XT Index Kit. Sequencing of the gammadelta TCR libraries was done on an Illumina MiSeq using a V2 300-cycle kit. In the authors' own workflow: Using MiXCR v2.1.12, CDR3 sequences were assembled, and reads were mapped onto D, J and V genes obtained from GenBank. VDJtools v1.2.1 was used to carry out repertoire analyses of the CDR3 clonotypes. With CATT, TCRdb called clones again from the public reads; duplicate DNA rows were later joined. The authors' filters were not applied to this entry. The sample records 1,500 to 2,000 delta-chain clones, about 6.7% of which are singletons. Of the sample, more than 3.5% falls within the top ten clones.

This clone is considered medium-sized (0.01 to 0.1%). The antigen it binds to is not known. Per-base qualities were not stored, and no clone one base away is much larger. V lost 0 bases and J lost 0 bases; the stretch between them is 32 bases long. The germline V gene encodes CDR1 TSWWSYY and CDR2 QGS. Its CDR3 holds 23 amino acids, cysteine through phenylalanine. The read is trimmed to its CDR3 DNA, 69 bases read in frame from base 1. Sequences were derived from peripheral blood, sampled at time point 1 of longitudinal follow-up. The chain joins TRDV1 to TRDJ1, with the D gene tentatively TRDD2 or TRDD3, based on 9 matching bases in each. The sequence was collected from a human donor who was a Ugandan infant, either HIV-exposed or HIV-unexposed (not recorded which). The sequence in DNA is TGTGCTCTTGGGGAACTAACCCTTCCTACGCCGACTGGGGATACGGGGTACACCGATAAACTCATCTTT. Translated, it gives CALGELTLPTPTGDTGYTDKLIF.